This TCR beta chain is from a study of control samples from healthy donors and cancer patients. Method: immunoSEQ multiplex PCR; TCRdb's copy keeps in-frame clones and lacks some. The repertoire holds some 410,000 clones, roughly 90% seen once, with around 6.8% in the top ten. The CDR3 is 14 residues long. Deletions cut 4 bases from V and 1 base from J, with 8 bases between. Germline CDR1 is ENHRY and CDR2 is SYGVKD. Sequenced material: PBMCs. The receptor was derived from a man in his forties with head and neck cancer. The chain has TRBV10-3 and TRBJ1-5; a possible D gene is TRBD1 (5 bases). CDR3 nucleotides: TGTGCCATCAGTGTAGACAGAAGCAATCAGCCCCAGCATTTT. This encodes CAISVDRSNQPQHF.